The TCR beta chain described here comes from a study of blood T cell repertoires in COVID-19. Study context: The United States, Italy and Spain provided the acute and convalescent COVID-19 samples. T cells, B-cell-depleted T cells, or PBMCs provided the cDNA or gDNA that served as material.

In the study's own analysis: The authors estimated nucleated cell counts from reference gene primer amplification. Some clones are missing from TCRdb's copy, which holds only in-frame ones; the method was immunoSEQ multiplex PCR. For V, J and clone size, that table is used; D and trimming come from the DNA. The data show under 200,000 clones, approximately 90% seen once. This clone was observed a single time. CDR1 and CDR2 (germline): MNHEY, SVGAGI. The CDR3 runs 14 residues. Between the trimmed V and J ends, which lost 7 bases and 0 bases, there was a span of 12 bases. Sequencing input: peripheral blood. The rearrangement links TRBV6-5 to TRBJ1-2, with D maybe TRBD1 (5 bases). This TCR derives from a man between 65 and 80 years old with active or convalescent COVID-19. The CDR3 DNA follows: TGTGCCAGCAAGCAGGGCGTAGCTAACTATGGCTACACCTTC. It yields the protein CASKQGVANYGYTF.